This is a list of T cell receptor beta chains from one sample in a study of cytomegalovirus exposure and HLA in healthy donors. Measured with immunoSEQ multiplex PCR; TCRdb has only the in-frame clones, and not every one. Among fewer than 180,000 clones listed, less than 85% were seen once. The sequenced sample consisted of PBMCs. The receptor set was obtained from a man in his fifties in good health and CMV-seropositive. Both conserved end residues are trimmed from each CDR3. Clone size, where shown, is once, few, many, or a class for clones that have expanded.

abundance: few
v_gene: TRBV28
j_gene: TRBJ2-5
CDR3aa: ASSSRRRLTSGRSETQY

abundance: NA
v_gene: TRBV27
j_gene: TRBJ1-3
CDR3aa: ASSTQGTGNTIY

abundance: few
v_gene: TRBV5-1
j_gene: TRBJ2-1
CDR3aa: ASWGRGEQF

abundance: NA
v_gene: TRBV18
j_gene: TRBJ2-1
CDR3aa: ASSPPTPQNEQF

abundance: few
v_gene: TRBV6-5
j_gene: TRBJ2-7
CDR3aa: ASSEGIRPATPD

abundance: NA
v_gene: TRBV5-4
j_gene: TRBJ1-2
CDR3aa: ASSHPGHYGYT

abundance: NA
v_gene: TRBV2
j_gene: TRBJ1-6
CDR3aa: ASRGARSPLH

abundance: NA
v_gene: TRBV5-5
j_gene: TRBJ1-1
CDR3aa: ASSQATNTEAF

abundance: NA
v_gene: TRBV20-1
j_gene: TRBJ2-3
CDR3aa: RAGITDTQY

abundance: few
v_gene: TRBV7-9
j_gene: TRBJ2-5
CDR3aa: ASSLKQQTQY

abundance: NA
v_gene: TRBV2
j_gene: TRBJ1-4
CDR3aa: ASLFGEKLF

abundance: NA
v_gene: TRBV10-3
j_gene: TRBJ2-4
CDR3aa: AISDGTRAKNIQY

abundance: once
v_gene: TRBV18
j_gene: TRBJ1-2
CDR3aa: ASSREGRADYGYT

abundance: NA
v_gene: TRBV20-1
j_gene: TRBJ1-1
CDR3aa: SARSRFEAF

abundance: NA
v_gene: TRBV18
j_gene: TRBJ2-2
CDR3aa: ASSPPSGRVNTGELF

abundance: NA
v_gene: TRBV18
j_gene: TRBJ1-1
CDR3aa: ASSPTNEPSEAF

abundance: NA
v_gene: TRBV5-4
j_gene: TRBJ2-3
CDR3aa: ASSLGGGTQY

abundance: few
v_gene: TRBV27
j_gene: NA
CDR3aa: ASSRGGSARYEQY

abundance: NA
v_gene: TRBV2
j_gene: TRBJ2-5
CDR3aa: ASSEMEAQY

abundance: NA
v_gene: TRBV11-2
j_gene: TRBJ2-7
CDR3aa: ASSSRVKSALYEQY

abundance: once
v_gene: TRBV5-1
j_gene: TRBJ1-1
CDR3aa: ASSLTAGGSTEAF

abundance: few
v_gene: TRBV11-3
j_gene: TRBJ2-5
CDR3aa: ASSIGGAQETQY

abundance: NA
v_gene: TRBV30
j_gene: TRBJ2-5
CDR3aa: AWSVQVQETQY

abundance: NA
v_gene: TRBV5-4
j_gene: TRBJ1-1
CDR3aa: ASSLVGGNTEAF

abundance: NA
v_gene: TRBV5-1
j_gene: TRBJ2-5
CDR3aa: ASSLASGNQETQY

abundance: few
v_gene: TRBV5-6
j_gene: TRBJ1-5
CDR3aa: ASSLAQDRGKSKPQH

abundance: NA
v_gene: TRBV6-5
j_gene: TRBJ1-6
CDR3aa: ASSWTGRDSPLH

abundance: NA
v_gene: TRBV6-5
j_gene: TRBJ1-5
CDR3aa: ASSRDRGQNQPQH

abundance: NA
v_gene: TRBV5-1
j_gene: TRBJ1-4
CDR3aa: ASSLDGTGALKLF

abundance: NA
v_gene: TRBV11-1
j_gene: TRBJ1-2
CDR3aa: ASSPHGQGSNGYT

abundance: NA
v_gene: TRBV5-1
j_gene: TRBJ2-7
CDR3aa: ASSDTGREHYEQY

abundance: NA
v_gene: TRBV6-6
j_gene: TRBJ1-2
CDR3aa: ASGYTRVAEKGYT

abundance: NA
v_gene: TRBV7-7
j_gene: TRBJ2-5
CDR3aa: ASSRRPRGNQETQY

abundance: NA
v_gene: TRBV4-1
j_gene: TRBJ2-1
CDR3aa: ASSQTSGSVHEQF

abundance: NA
v_gene: TRBV2
j_gene: TRBJ1-3
CDR3aa: ASSIGGAFSISGNTIY

abundance: NA
v_gene: TRBV7-6
j_gene: TRBJ2-7
CDR3aa: ASSPRDTLRAGYQY

abundance: NA
v_gene: TRBV28
j_gene: TRBJ2-7
CDR3aa: ASTTGGGQGREQY

abundance: NA
v_gene: TRBV29-1
j_gene: TRBJ1-2
CDR3aa: SVEPGTANGYT

abundance: NA
v_gene: TRBV5-6
j_gene: TRBJ2-2
CDR3aa: ASSLAVPGELF

abundance: NA
v_gene: TRBV6-6
j_gene: TRBJ2-7
CDR3aa: ASRQGHYEQY

abundance: NA
v_gene: TRBV20-1
j_gene: TRBJ2-5
CDR3aa: SARAQETQY

abundance: NA
v_gene: TRBV2
j_gene: TRBJ1-1
CDR3aa: ASSEGGQGSRRAF

abundance: NA
v_gene: TRBV5-1
j_gene: TRBJ2-2
CDR3aa: ASSPGLAANTGELF

abundance: NA
v_gene: TRBV7-9
j_gene: TRBJ1-2
CDR3aa: ASSQGQTGYT

abundance: NA
v_gene: TRBV4-1
j_gene: TRBJ1-2
CDR3aa: ASSLDRARGYT

abundance: NA
v_gene: TRBV29-1
j_gene: TRBJ2-4
CDR3aa: SAMDSWMGRIQY

abundance: NA
v_gene: TRBV6-6
j_gene: TRBJ2-2
CDR3aa: ASCPSGIGELF

abundance: once
v_gene: TRBV25-1
j_gene: TRBJ1-4
CDR3aa: ASSGAGANEKLF

abundance: once
v_gene: TRBV6-1
j_gene: TRBJ1-3
CDR3aa: ASSEYAGMGNTIY

abundance: NA
v_gene: TRBV2
j_gene: TRBJ2-1
CDR3aa: ASSGQGDEQF

abundance: once
v_gene: TRBV2
j_gene: TRBJ1-2
CDR3aa: ASNLNRDGYGYT